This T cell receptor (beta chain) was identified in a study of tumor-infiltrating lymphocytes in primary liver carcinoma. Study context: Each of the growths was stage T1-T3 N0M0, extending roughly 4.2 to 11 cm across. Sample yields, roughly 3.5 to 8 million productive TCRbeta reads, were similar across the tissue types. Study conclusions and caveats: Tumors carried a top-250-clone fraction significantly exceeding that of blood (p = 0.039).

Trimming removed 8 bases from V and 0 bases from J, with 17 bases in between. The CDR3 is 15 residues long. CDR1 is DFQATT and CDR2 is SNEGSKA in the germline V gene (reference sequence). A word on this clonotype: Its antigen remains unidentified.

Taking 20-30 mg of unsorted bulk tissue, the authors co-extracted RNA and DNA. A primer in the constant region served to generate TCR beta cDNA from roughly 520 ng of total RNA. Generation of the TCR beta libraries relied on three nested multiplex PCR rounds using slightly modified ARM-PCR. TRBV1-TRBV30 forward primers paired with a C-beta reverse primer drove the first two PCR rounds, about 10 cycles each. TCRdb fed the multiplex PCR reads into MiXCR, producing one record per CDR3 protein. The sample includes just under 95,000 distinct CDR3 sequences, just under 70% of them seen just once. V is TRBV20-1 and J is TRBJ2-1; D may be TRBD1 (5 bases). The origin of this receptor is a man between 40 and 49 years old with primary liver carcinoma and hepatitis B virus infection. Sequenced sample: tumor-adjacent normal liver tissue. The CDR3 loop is CSYDGRADSYNEQFF. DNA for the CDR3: TGCAGTTACGATGGCAGGGCGGACTCCTACAATGAGCAGTTCTTC.